This T cell receptor beta chain was obtained from a study of draining lymph node invasion in breast cancer (dated by TCRdb to about 2020). Regarding the study in general: Nodal metastasis was diagnosed by histology and cytokeratin immunohistochemistry, and confirmation was obtained by EpCAM/CD45 flow cytometry. A separate targeted assay used bulk TCR-beta CDR3 sequencing to compare sorted memory regulatory T cells with memory conventional CD4 T cells across breast cancer tissues. Each patient contributed matched non-invaded and tumor-invaded tumor-draining lymph nodes plus the primary tumor, profiled for both Treg and Tconv subsets. The separate targeted TCR sequencing covered lymph nodes from five patients, with primary tumors sequenced for three of those patients.

Memory conventional CD4 T cells were sorted as CD4+ CD45RA- CD25- cells. Whether a tumor-draining lymph node counted as invaded or non-invaded depended on the presence or absence of metastatic tumor cells. Before staining and sorting, a Miltenyi Pan T Cell isolation kit was used to pre-enrich the T cells. Primary tumors were characterized by immunohistochemistry for estrogen receptor, progesterone receptor, HER2 and Ki-67. Fresh surgical tissue was processed within a few hours after surgery by being cut into small fragments. Tissue fragments were enzymatically digested with Liberase TL plus DNase for 20 minutes and filtered through a 40-micrometer strainer. After DAPI live/dead staining, sorting was performed on a BD FACS Aria II with roughly 96-99% purity. Sorted cells were lysed in TCL buffer, and RNA was purified with a Norgen Single Cell RNA purification kit including DNase treatment. What the study reported, not specific to this receptor: Per tissue, roughly 12-25% of Treg TCRs were found to be shared with Tconvs, and this sharing was interpreted as suggesting peripheral Treg induction. In the targeted TCR-seq data, Tregs appeared more clonally expanded than Tconvs in all tissues, and both subsets were less diverse in tumor than lymph nodes. The data could not determine whether Treg conversion took place in a particular organ or whether converted Tregs recirculated between nodes and tumor. Detection of some of the top 100 tumor clones in both invaded and non-invaded nodes suggests recirculation between tumor and draining nodes. The tumor top-100 clone tracking analysis was possible in only two patients. TCRs shared between the Treg and Tconv subsets were regarded as suggesting, but not proving, a common clonal origin.

Library method: bulk RNA-seq. Sequencing was carried out with an Illumina HiSeq 2500. Per the source publication's procedure: For the separate targeted TCR-seq dataset, CDR3 sequences were extracted and quantified from raw reads using MiXCR version 2.1.5 with default parameters. The separate targeted TCR-seq dataset defined each TCR-beta clone by its combination of V gene, J gene and CDR3 sequence. In the separate targeted TCR-seq dataset, clones with fewer than three counts were removed, then only the 90% most strongly expressed clones per sample were retained. The separate targeted TCR-seq dataset calculated Treg-Tconv overlap for each tissue as the number of shared clones divided by the total number of Treg clones, multiplied by 100. Through fastp at Q25 and MiXCR, TCRdb rebuilt clones from the public reads, retaining in-frame beta chains. Each CDR3 protein gets just one entry, which takes the most common genes and DNA from the rows behind it. These V and J calls originate from TCRdb's pipeline instead of the authors' own analysis. A total of roughly 2,300 distinct CDR3 sequences appear in this sample, roughly 85% of them only once. About 1.6% of the sample is held by the ten biggest clonotypes.

A word on this clonotype: Its antigen remains unidentified. No base-level quality is on record; no much larger clone is a single base apart.

Sample: sorted memory CD4+ effector T cells from a lymph node. What this sample's cell subset or site label stands for: CD45RA-negative sorted CD4+ T cells (memory Tconv or effector/memory Treg). This TCR was sampled from a female donor with luminal breast cancer.

The sequenced DNA: TGTGCCAGCAGTCACGGACCGACAGATACGCAGTATTTT. Its product reads: CASSHGPTDTQYF. The chain links TRBV12-3 or TRBV12-4 with TRBJ2-3, with an unclear D gene assignment. Relative to germline, V is 5 bases shorter and J is 3 bases shorter, with 9 bases between their ends. The CDR3 contains 13 residues, cysteine and phenylalanine counted. This entry keeps only the CDR3 DNA: 39 bases, framed from base 1.